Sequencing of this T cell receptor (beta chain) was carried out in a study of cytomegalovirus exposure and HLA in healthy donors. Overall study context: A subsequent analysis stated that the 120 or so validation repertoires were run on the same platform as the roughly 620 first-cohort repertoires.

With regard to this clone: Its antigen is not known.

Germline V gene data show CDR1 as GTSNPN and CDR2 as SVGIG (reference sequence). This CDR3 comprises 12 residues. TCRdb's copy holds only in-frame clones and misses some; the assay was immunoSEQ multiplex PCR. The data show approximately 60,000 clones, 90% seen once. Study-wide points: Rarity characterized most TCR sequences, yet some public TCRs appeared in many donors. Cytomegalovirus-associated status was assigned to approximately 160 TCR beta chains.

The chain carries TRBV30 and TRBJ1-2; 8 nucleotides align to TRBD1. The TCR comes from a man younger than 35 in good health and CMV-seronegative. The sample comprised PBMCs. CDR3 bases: TGTGCTCTGGACAGGGACAACTATGGCTACACCTTC. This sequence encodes CALDRDNYGYTF.